The entry below describes one T cell receptor (beta chain). The germline gives CDR1 SNHLY, CDR2 FYNNEI. This CDR3 is 12 amino acids long. V lost 6 bases to trimming and J lost 6 bases, with 9 bases between them. Libraries were prepared by immunoSEQ multiplex PCR; TCRdb keeps only in-frame clonotypes and omits some of them. The sample has under 250,000 clones; around four fifths are singletons. This sample stems from a study of blood T cell repertoires in COVID-19. The sequenced sample was peripheral blood. The genes are TRBV2 and TRBJ2-1, with a weak D call TRBD1 (6 bases). The source is a woman aged 40 to 55 with active or convalescent COVID-19. The CDR3 region is CASREQGNEQFF. Here the CDR3 DNA reads TGTGCCAGCAGAGAACAGGGCAATGAGCAGTTCTTC.